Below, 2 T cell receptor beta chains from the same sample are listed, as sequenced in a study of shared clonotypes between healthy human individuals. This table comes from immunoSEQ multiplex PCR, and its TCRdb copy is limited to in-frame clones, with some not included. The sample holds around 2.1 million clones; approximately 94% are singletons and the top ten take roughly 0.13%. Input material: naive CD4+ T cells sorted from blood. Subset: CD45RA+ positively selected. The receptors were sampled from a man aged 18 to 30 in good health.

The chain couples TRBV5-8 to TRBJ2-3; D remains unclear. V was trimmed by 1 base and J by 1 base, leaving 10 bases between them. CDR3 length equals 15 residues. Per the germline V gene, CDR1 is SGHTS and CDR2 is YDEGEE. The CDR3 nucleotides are TGTGCCAGCAGCTTGTTTACGTTTGGCACAGATACGCAGTATTTT. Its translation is CASSLFTFGTDTQYF.

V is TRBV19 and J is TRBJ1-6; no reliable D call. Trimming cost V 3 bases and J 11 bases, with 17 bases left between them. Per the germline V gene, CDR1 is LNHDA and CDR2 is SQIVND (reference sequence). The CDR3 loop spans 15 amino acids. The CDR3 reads CASSISDSAGTPLHF. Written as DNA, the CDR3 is TGTGCCAGTAGTATCTCCGATTCGGCTGGGACACCCCTCCACTTT.